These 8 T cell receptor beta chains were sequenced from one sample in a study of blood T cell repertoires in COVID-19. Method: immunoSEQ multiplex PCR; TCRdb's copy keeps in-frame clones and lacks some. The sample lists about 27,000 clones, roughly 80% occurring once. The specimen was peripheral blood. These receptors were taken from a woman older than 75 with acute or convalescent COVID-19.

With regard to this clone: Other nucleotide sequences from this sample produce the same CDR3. CDR3 region: CASSYSLAGPYEQYF. CDR3 bases: TGTGCCAGCAGTTACTCCTTAGCGGGGCCCTACGAGCAGTACTTC. The chain employs TRBV6-5 and TRBJ2-7; 8 bases line up with TRBD2. The J segment lost 2 bases and the V segment lost 0 bases, leaving 3 bases of the junction unmatched. This CDR3 region has 15 residues. Per germline, CDR1 MNHEY and CDR2 SVGAGI.

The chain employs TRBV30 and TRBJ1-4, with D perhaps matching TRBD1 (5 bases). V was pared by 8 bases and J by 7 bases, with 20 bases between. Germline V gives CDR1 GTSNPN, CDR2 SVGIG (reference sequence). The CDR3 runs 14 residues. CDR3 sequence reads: CAHHPGTSSEKLFF. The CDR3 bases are TGTGCCCACCACCCCGGGACTTCGAGTGAAAAACTGTTTTTT.

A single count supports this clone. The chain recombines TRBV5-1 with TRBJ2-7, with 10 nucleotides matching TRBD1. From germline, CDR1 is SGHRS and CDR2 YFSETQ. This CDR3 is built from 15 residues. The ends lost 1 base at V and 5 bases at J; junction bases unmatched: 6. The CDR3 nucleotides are TGCGCCAGCAGCTTGACGGGACAGGGGATCAACGAGCAGTACTTC. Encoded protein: CASSLTGQGINEQYF. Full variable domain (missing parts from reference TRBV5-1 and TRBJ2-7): KAGVTQTPRYLIKTRGQQVTLSCSPISGHRSVSWYQQTPGQGLQFLFEYFSETQRNKGNFPGRFSGRQFSNSRSEMNVSTLELGDSALYLCASSLTGQGINEQYFGPGTRLTVT.

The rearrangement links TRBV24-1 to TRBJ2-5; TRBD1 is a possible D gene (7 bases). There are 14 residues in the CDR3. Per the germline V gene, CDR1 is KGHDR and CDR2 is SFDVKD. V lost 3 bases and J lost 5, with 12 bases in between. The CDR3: CATSDPTGRETQYF. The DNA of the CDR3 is TGTGCCACCAGTGATCCGACAGGGAGGGAGACCCAGTACTTC.

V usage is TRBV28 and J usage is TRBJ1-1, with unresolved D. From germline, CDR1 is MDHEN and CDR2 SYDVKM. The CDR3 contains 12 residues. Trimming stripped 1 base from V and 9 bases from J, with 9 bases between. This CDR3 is CASSLFQAQAFF. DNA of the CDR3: TGTGCCAGCAGTTTATTCCAGGCGCAAGCTTTCTTT.

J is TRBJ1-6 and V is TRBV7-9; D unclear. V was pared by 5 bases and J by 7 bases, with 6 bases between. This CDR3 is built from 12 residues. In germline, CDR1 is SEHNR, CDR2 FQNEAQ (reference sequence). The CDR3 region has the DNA TGTGCCAGCAGCCTTGAGAATTCACCCCTCCACTTT. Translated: CASSLENSPLHF.

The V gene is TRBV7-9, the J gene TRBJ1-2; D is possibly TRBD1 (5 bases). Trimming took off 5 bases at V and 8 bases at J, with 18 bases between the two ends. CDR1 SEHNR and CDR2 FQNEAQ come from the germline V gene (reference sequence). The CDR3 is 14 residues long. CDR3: CASSANNRIGGYTF. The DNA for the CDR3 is TGTGCCAGCAGCGCCAACAACAGGATCGGCGGCTACACCTTC.

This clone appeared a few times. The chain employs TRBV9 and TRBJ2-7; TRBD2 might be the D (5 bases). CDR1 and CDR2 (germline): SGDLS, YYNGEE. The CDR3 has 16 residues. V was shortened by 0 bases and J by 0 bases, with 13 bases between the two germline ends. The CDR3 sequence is CASSVGDYSVSYEQYF. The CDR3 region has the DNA TGTGCCAGCAGCGTAGGAGACTACTCCGTCTCCTACGAGCAGTACTTC. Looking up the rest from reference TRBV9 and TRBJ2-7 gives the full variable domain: DSGVTQTPKHLITATGQRVTLRCSPRSGDLSVYWYQQSLDQGLQFLIQYYNGEERAKGNILERFSAQQFPDLHSELNLSSLELGDSALYFCASSVGDYSVSYEQYFGPGTRLTVT.